Shown below are 27 T cell receptor beta chains from a single sample sequenced in a study of T cells in Graves' hyperthyroidism and ophthalmopathy. Amplification of TCR beta CDR3 regions used RNA as the template. HTBI primers drove first-round RT-PCR of the TCR CDR3. MiXCR, applied by TCRdb to the multiplex PCR reads, yields one record per CDR3 protein. This table has more than 500,000 distinct CDR3 sequences, 40% to 55% appearing once. What was sequenced was peripheral blood or thyroid tissue (not recorded which). These receptors came from an adult woman with Graves' disease, either hyperthyroidism or ophthalmopathy (not recorded which).

Only a few counts were recorded for this clonotype. The J gene is TRBJ2-7, the V gene TRBV6-1; TRBD2 might be the D (5 bases). Per germline, CDR1 MNHNS and CDR2 SASEGT. CDR3 length: 13 residues. V lost 5 bases and J 4 bases, leaving 12 bases between the germline ends. CDR3 region: CASSTETGYEQYF. The CDR3 region has the DNA TGTGCCAGCAGTACGGAGACGGGGTACGAGCAGTACTTC.

The table lists this clonotype with many counts. The V and J genes are TRBV7-2 and TRBJ1-2; D ambiguous. The germline gives CDR1 SGHTA, CDR2 FQGNSA. The CDR3 has 13 amino acids. Deletions cut 6 bases from V and 4 bases from J, with 12 bases between. CDR3 in amino acids: CASRVAEFYGYTF. The CDR3 coding sequence is TGTGCCAGCAGAGTGGCCGAGTTCTATGGCTACACCTTC. Drawing the rest from reference TRBV7-2 and TRBJ1-2, the complete variable domain is GAGVSQSPSNKVTEKGKDVELRCDPISGHTALYWYRQSLGQGLEFLIYFQGNSAPDKSGLPSDRFSAERTGGSVSTLTIQRTQQEDSAVYLCASRVAEFYGYTFGSGTRLTVV.

This sequence joins TRBV19 and TRBJ1-1, with D unresolved. Germline V gives CDR1 LNHDA, CDR2 SQIVND (reference sequence). The CDR3 has 13 residues. V lost 3 bases, J lost 3 bases, and 8 bases lay in between. CDR3 sequence: CASSMGRHTEAFF. The CDR3 DNA is TGTGCCAGTAGTATGGGTAGACACACTGAAGCTTTCTTT.

The CDR3 DNA reads TGTGCCAGCAGGTCTGGGACAGGGGAAGAGACCCAGTACTTC. Its protein product is CASRSGTGEETQYF. The chain employs TRBV7-9 and TRBJ2-5; 10 positions agree with TRBD1. Germline CDR1 reads SEHNR; CDR2 reads FQNEAQ (reference sequence). This CDR3 has 14 amino acids. The V and J ends lost 6 bases and 3 bases, in that order; junction bases with no gene match: 4.

The gene calls are TRBV29-1 and TRBJ2-5; 9 bases agree with TRBD1. The J segment lost 5 bases and the V segment lost 6 bases, leaving 10 bases of the junction unmatched. Germline lookup yields CDR1 SQVTM and CDR2 ANQGSEA. The CDR3 sequence is 14 residues long. Here the CDR3 DNA reads TGCAGCGTAACTTCGGGACAGGGACGGGAGACCCAGTACTTC. Translating it yields CSVTSGQGRETQYF.

Only a few counts were recorded for this clonotype. The rearrangement joins TRBV7-9 to TRBJ1-2, with D perhaps matching TRBD1 (6 bases). This CDR3 is 13 amino acids long. Trimming stripped 4 bases from V and 7 bases from J, with 13 bases between. Germline lookup yields CDR1 SEHNR and CDR2 FQNEAQ (reference sequence). The CDR3 reads CASSSGTMLGYTF. Written as DNA, the CDR3 is TGTGCCAGCAGCTCCGGGACAATGCTTGGCTACACCTTC.

The chain uses TRBV2 and TRBJ1-2, with D possibly TRBD1 on 5 matching bases. V gave up 5 bases and J gave up 5 bases, with 21 bases separating them. CDR3 length equals 16 residues. Germline CDR1 reads SNHLY; CDR2 reads FYNNEI. This chain's CDR3 is CASSPLGVEVGYGYTF. The CDR3 DNA reads TGTGCCAGCAGTCCTCTGGGGGTAGAGGTTGGATATGGCTACACCTTC.

This clonotype was detected many times. The chain links TRBV6-5 to TRBJ1-5, with D perhaps TRBD1 (5 bases). Trimming pared 9 bases from V and 7 bases from J, leaving 22 bases between. The CDR3 covers 15 residues. Germline lookup yields CDR1 MNHEY and CDR2 SVGAGI. The CDR3 is CASGGGGDSGQPQHF. CDR3 DNA sequence: TGTGCCAGTGGCGGGGGAGGGGACTCCGGGCAGCCCCAGCATTTT.

J is TRBJ2-7 and V is TRBV29-1, with D possibly being TRBD2 (6 bases). This CDR3 spans 16 amino acids. The germline V and J ends were trimmed by 6 bases and 0 bases, with 21 bases remaining between them. CDR1 is SQVTM, CDR2 ANQGSEA, per germline. This CDR3 is CSVLAGSGRSSYEQYF. The CDR3 nucleotides are TGCAGCGTCCTCGCGGGTAGCGGTCGGAGCTCCTACGAGCAGTACTTC.

Concerning this clonotype: The junction shows a germline mismatch at one end, possibly a read error. The chain employs TRBV25-1 and TRBJ1-2; weak D call: TRBD1 (5 bases). The CDR3 loop spans 13 amino acids. CDR1 is MGHDK, CDR2 SYGVNS, per germline. The chain's CDR3 is CAGSERGSYGYTF. In DNA, the CDR3 is TGTGCCGGCAGTGAACGGGGGAGCTATGGCTACACCTTC.

The table lists this clonotype with many counts. V gene TRBV6-2 or TRBV6-3 combines with J gene TRBJ1-1; no clear D gene. V was clipped by 11 bases and J by 2 bases, with 15 bases between them. This CDR3 region has 13 residues. The V gene's germline CDR1 is MNHEY and CDR2 SVGEGT. The CDR3 loop is CASQRTGNTEAFF. Written as DNA, the CDR3 is TGTGCCTCCCAAAGGACGGGAAACACTGAAGCTTTCTTT.

The chain employs TRBV15 and TRBJ2-7; possibly TRBD1 for D (6 bases). Germline CDR1 and CDR2: LNHNV and YYDKDF (reference sequence). The CDR3 has 12 residues. V lost 5 bases and J 6 bases, leaving 11 bases between the germline ends. The CDR3 protein is CATSGGHFEQYF. The CDR3 bases are TGTGCCACCAGCGGGGGACATTTCGAGCAGTACTTC.

This clonotype was counted many times. J is TRBJ1-2 and V is TRBV20-1, with a possible D match to TRBD1 (6 bases). This CDR3 spans 14 amino acids. Germline V gene lookup returns CDR1 DFQATT and CDR2 SNEGSKA (reference sequence). V lost 3 bases and J lost 2, with 13 bases in between. CDR3 sequence (DNA): TGCAGTGCTAGGGGGGGTAGGGGGAACTATGGCTACACCTTC. It yields the protein CSARGGRGNYGYTF.

This clonotype was counted ten times or more. The chain is built from TRBV5-1 and TRBJ1-1; no definite D call. V gave up 3 bases and J gave up 1 base, with 7 bases separating them. CDR3 length: 13 residues. Germline lookup yields CDR1 SGHRS and CDR2 YFSETQ. The CDR3 region is CASSSAQNTEAFF. Here the CDR3 DNA reads TGCGCCAGCAGCTCGGCCCAGAACACTGAAGCTTTCTTT.

The chain joins TRBV4-1 to TRBJ2-7; D may be TRBD2 (5 bases). Trimming pared 7 bases from V and 5 bases from J, leaving 18 bases between. Germline CDR1 is MGHRA and CDR2 is YSYEKL. The CDR3 has 14 amino acids. CDR3 coding DNA: TGCGCCAGCACGTCAAGGACCACTAGTGACGAGCAGTACTTC. Protein sequence: CASTSRTTSDEQYF.

This clonotype was observed a single time. Relative to the germline gene, one junction end is altered; a read error may explain this. The rearrangement joins TRBV7-6 to TRBJ1-2, with TRBD1 matching over 9 bases. Germline CDR1 is SGHVS and CDR2 is FNYEAQ. CDR3 length equals 14 residues. The CDR3 DNA is TGTGTCAGCAGCCCTTCGACAGGGGGCTATGGCTACACCTTC. It specifies CVSSPSTGGYGYTF.

This clonotype has at least ten counts. The chain employs TRBV5-1 and TRBJ2-7, with D tentatively TRBD1 (6 bases). Trimming took 7 bases from V and 1 from J, leaving 18 bases between them. From germline, CDR1 is SGHRS and CDR2 YFSETQ. The CDR3 is 15 residues long. CDR3 residues: CASQTLQGPSYEQYF. The CDR3, as DNA: TGCGCCAGCCAAACGTTACAGGGCCCTTCCTACGAGCAGTACTTC.

This clonotype was detected many times. The V gene is TRBV3-1, the J gene TRBJ1-1; D is undetermined. This CDR3 has 15 residues. V gave up 1 base and J gave up 1 base, with 10 bases separating them. Per germline, CDR1 LGHDT and CDR2 YNNKEL (reference sequence). CDR3 sequence: CASSQVRRTNTEAFF. DNA of the CDR3: TGTGCCAGCAGCCAAGTGCGTAGAACGAACACTGAAGCTTTCTTT.

The chain recombines TRBV9 with TRBJ2-5, with TRBD1 matching 7 bases. CDR3 length: 14 residues. Germline V gene data show CDR1 as SGDLS and CDR2 as YYNGEE. Trimming cost V 4 bases and J 5 bases; bases outside gene matches: 8. CDR3 sequence reads: CASSQQGPEETQYF. As DNA, the CDR3 is TGTGCCAGCAGCCAACAGGGGCCCGAGGAGACCCAGTACTTC.

For this clonotype: Because it lacks the conserved phenylalanine or tryptophan at the end, this CDR3 is likely a read error. The limits of the CDR3 on the DNA are not certain, so only TCRdb's listed CDR3 is given. The rearrangement uses TRBV15 and TRBJ2-6; the D call TRBD2 from the table was never checked on the DNA. The germline gives CDR1 LNHNV, CDR2 YYDKDF (reference sequence). The CDR3 has 10 amino acids, counting both end residues. The CDR3 loop is CATSRDTATL.

This clonotype was seen many times. This CDR3 is CSARSAPGDSQETQYF. DNA for the CDR3: TGCAGTGCTAGGAGTGCCCCCGGGGACAGCCAAGAGACCCAGTACTTC. The chain links TRBV20-1 to TRBJ2-5; TRBD1 agrees at 7 bases. Germline trimming cut 3 bases from V and 1 base from J; bases unmatched to any gene: 11. The CDR3 has 16 residues. CDR1 DFQATT and CDR2 SNEGSKA come from the germline V gene (reference sequence).

This clonotype has at least ten counts. The chain uses TRBV20-1 and TRBJ1-5; no reliable D call. Trimming took 6 bases from V and 8 from J, leaving 14 bases between them. The germline CDR1 and CDR2 sequences are DFQATT and SNEGSKA (reference sequence). This CDR3 has 12 residues. DNA of the CDR3: TGCAGTGCCAACCATTATGCAGAGCCCCAGCATTTT. Translating gives CSANHYAEPQHF.

The chain employs TRBV10-3 and TRBJ2-7; the D gene is possibly TRBD2 (6 bases). Trimming stripped 11 bases from V and 4 bases from J, with 12 bases between. Germline CDR1 is ENHRY and CDR2 is SYGVKD. This CDR3 region has 11 residues. The CDR3 spells CAVGGSYEQYF. CDR3 nucleotide sequence: TGTGCCGTCGGAGGGTCTTACGAGCAGTACTTC.

Comments on this clonotype: At one end, the junction sequence differs from germline, possibly due to a read error. The chain has TRBV7-2 and TRBJ1-3; D uncertain. CDR1 is SGHTA and CDR2 is FQGNSA in the germline V gene. The CDR3 sequence is 16 residues long. The CDR3 DNA sequence: TGTGCCGGCAGCCTCCCGAGAAGGGTTACGGGAAACACCATATATTTT. Encoded protein: CAGSLPRRVTGNTIYF.

Points on this clonotype: This CDR3 is missing its conserved last phenylalanine or tryptophan, likely due to a read error. The V call is TRBV24-1, the J call TRBJ2-5, with TRBD1 matching 7 bases. V was clipped by 6 bases and J by 0 bases; unmatched bases: 6. The CDR3 consists of 15 residues. Germline CDR1 KGHDR, CDR2 SFDVKD. CDR3 residues: CATSPRTGHQETQYL. For the CDR3, the DNA is TGTGCCACCAGTCCCAGGACAGGTCACCAAGAGACCCAGTACCTC.

J is TRBJ1-5 and V is TRBV20-1, with 8 bases lining up with TRBD1. The germline CDR1 and CDR2 sequences are DFQATT and SNEGSKA (reference sequence). V lost 1 base and J lost 7; bases outside the gene matches: 6. This CDR3 has 14 amino acids. CDR3 protein: CSARAPDRVQPQHF. The CDR3, as DNA: TGCAGTGCTAGAGCGCCGGACAGGGTACAGCCCCAGCATTTT.

This clonotype was found once. The chain employs TRBV20-1 and TRBJ2-5; D possibly corresponds to TRBD1 (6 bases). The CDR3 covers 14 residues. V was cut by 3 bases and J by 2 bases, with 13 bases left in between. Per the germline V gene, CDR1 is DFQATT and CDR2 is SNEGSKA (reference sequence). The CDR3 reads CSASSTGSQETQYF. For the CDR3, the DNA is TGCAGTGCTAGTAGTACAGGGTCACAAGAGACCCAGTACTTC.